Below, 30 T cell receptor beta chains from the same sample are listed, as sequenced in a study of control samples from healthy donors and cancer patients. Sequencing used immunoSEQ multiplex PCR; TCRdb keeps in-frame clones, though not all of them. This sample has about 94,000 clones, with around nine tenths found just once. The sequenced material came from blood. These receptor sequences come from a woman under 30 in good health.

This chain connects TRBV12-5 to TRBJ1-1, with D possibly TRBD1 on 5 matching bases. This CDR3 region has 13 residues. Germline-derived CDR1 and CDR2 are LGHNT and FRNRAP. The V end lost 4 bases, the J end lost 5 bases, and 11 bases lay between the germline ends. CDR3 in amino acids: CASGWGFGTEAFF. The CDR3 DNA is TGTGCTAGTGGTTGGGGCTTTGGAACTGAAGCTTTCTTT.

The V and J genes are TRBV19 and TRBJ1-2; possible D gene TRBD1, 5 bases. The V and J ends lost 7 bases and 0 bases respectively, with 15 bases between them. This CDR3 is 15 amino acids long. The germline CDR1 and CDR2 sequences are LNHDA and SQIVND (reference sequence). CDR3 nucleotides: TGTGCCAGTACCCCTATGGGGGACGCTAACTATGGCTACACCTTC. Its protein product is CASTPMGDANYGYTF.

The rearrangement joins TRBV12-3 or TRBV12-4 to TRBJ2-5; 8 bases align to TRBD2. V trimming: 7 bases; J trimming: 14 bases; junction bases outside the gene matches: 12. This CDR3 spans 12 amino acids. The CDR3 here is CASIVGGGPLYF. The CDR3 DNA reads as TGTGCCAGCATCGTTGGCGGGGGGCCATTATACTTC.

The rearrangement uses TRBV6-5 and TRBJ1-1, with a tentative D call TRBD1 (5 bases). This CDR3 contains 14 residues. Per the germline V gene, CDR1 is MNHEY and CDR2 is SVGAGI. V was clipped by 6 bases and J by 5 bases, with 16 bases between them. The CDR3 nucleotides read TGTGCCAGCAGCTACGCCAGGGTCACGACTGAAGCTTTCTTT. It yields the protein CASSYARVTTEAFF.

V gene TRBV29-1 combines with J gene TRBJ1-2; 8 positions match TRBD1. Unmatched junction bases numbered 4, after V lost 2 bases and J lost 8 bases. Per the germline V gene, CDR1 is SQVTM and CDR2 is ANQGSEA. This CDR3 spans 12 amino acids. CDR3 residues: CSVENRGSGYTF. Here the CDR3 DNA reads TGCAGCGTTGAAAACAGGGGGTCGGGCTACACCTTC. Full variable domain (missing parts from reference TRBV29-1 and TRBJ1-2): SAVISQKPSRDICQRGTSLTIQCQVDSQVTMMFWYRQQPGQSLTLIATANQGSEATYESGFVIDKFPISRPNLTFSTLTVSNMSPEDSSIYLCSVENRGSGYTFGSGTRLTVV.

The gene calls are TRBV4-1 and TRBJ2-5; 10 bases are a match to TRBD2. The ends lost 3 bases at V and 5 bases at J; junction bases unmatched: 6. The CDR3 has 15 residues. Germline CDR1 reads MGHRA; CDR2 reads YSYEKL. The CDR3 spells CASSHTSGESETQYF. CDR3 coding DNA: TGCGCCAGCAGCCATACTAGCGGGGAATCGGAGACCCAGTACTTC.

The CDR3, as DNA: TGTGCCAGCAGCTTGGCCCGGGGAAGCCCTGGAAACACCATATATTTT. Protein sequence: CASSLARGSPGNTIYF. The V and J genes are TRBV5-5 and TRBJ1-3, with D unresolved. V lost 0 bases and J 2 bases, leaving 12 bases between the germline ends. CDR3 length: 16 amino acids. CDR1 is SGHKS and CDR2 is YYEKEE in the germline V gene (reference sequence).

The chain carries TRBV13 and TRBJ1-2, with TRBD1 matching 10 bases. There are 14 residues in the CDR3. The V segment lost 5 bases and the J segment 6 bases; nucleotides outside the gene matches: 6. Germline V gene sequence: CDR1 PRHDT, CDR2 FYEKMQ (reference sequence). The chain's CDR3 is CASSAPGQGNGYTF. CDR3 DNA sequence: TGTGCCAGCAGCGCGCCGGGACAGGGGAATGGCTACACCTTC. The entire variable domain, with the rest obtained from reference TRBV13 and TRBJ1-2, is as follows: AAGVIQSPRHLIKEKRETATLKCYPIPRHDTVYWYQQGPGQDPQFLISFYEKMQSDKGSIPDRFSAQQFSDYHSELNMSSLELGDSALYFCASSAPGQGNGYTFGSGTRLTVV.

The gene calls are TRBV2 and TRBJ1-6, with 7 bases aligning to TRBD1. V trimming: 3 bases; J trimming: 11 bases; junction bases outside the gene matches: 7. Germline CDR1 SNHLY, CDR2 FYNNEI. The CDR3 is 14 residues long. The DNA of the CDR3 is TGTGCCAGCAGTGAGGAAAGGGGGCTCACACCCCTCCACTTT. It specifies CASSEERGLTPLHF. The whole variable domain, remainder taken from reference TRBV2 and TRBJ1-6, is EPEVTQTPSHQVTQMGQEVILRCVPISNHLYFYWYRQILGQKVEFLVSFYNNEISEKSEIFDDQFSVERPDGSNFTLKIRSTKLEDSAMYFCASSEERGLTPLHFGNGTRLTVT.

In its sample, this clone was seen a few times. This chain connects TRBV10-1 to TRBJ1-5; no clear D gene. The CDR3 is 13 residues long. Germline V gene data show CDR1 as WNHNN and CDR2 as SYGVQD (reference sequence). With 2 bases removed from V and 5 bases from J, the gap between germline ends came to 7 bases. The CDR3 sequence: CASSEGWDQPQHF. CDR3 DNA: TGCGCCAGCAGTGAGGGATGGGATCAGCCCCAGCATTTT.

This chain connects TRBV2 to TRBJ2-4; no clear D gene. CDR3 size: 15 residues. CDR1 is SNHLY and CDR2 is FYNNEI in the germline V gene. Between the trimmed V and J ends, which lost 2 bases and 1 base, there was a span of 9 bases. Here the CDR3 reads CASSEMRAAKNIQYF. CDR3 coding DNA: TGTGCCAGCAGTGAAATGCGCGCCGCCAAAAACATTCAGTACTTC.

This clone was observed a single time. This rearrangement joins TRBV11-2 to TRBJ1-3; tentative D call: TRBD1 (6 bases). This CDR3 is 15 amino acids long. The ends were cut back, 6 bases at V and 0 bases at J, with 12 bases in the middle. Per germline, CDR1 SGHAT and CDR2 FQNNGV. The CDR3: CASSRRQASGNTIYF. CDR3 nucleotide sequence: TGTGCCAGCAGTCGTCGACAGGCCTCTGGAAACACCATATATTTT.

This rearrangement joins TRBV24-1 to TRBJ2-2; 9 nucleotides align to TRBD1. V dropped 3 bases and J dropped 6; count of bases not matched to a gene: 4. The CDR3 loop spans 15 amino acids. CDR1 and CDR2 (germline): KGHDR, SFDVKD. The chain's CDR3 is CATSDPRQGAGELFF. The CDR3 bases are TGTGCCACCAGTGATCCCCGACAGGGGGCCGGGGAGCTGTTTTTT.

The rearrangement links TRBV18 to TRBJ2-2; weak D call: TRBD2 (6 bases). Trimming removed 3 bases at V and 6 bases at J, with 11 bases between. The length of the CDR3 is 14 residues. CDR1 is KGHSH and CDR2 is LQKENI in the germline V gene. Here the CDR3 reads CASSPRDSAGELFF. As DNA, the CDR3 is TGTGCCAGCTCACCGCGGGACTCGGCCGGGGAGCTGTTTTTT.

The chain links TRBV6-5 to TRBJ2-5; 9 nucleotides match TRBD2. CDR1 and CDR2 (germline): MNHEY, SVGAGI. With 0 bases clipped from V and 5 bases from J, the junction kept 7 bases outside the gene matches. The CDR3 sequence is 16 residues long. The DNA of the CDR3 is TGTGCCAGCAGTTACTCTCTGGCGGGGGGGCGGGAGACCCAGTACTTC. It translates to CASSYSLAGGRETQYF.

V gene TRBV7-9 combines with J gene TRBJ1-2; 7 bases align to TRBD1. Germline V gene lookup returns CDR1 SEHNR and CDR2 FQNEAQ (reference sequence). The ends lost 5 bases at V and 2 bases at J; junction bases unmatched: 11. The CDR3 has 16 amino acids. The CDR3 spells CASSQGVWRPNYGYTF. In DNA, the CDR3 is TGTGCCAGCAGCCAGGGGGTTTGGAGACCAAACTATGGCTACACCTTC.

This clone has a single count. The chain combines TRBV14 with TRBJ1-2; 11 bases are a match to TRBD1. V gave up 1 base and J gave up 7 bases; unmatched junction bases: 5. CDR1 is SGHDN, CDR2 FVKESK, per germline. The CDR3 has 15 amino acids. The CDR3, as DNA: TGTGCCAGCAGCCAAGTCAGGACAGGGGGCCGTGGCTACACCTTC. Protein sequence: CASSQVRTGGRGYTF. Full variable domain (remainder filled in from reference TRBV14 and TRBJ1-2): EAGVTQFPSHSVIEKGQTVTLRCDPISGHDNLYWYRRVMGKEIKFLLHFVKESKQDESGMPNNRFLAERTGGTYSTLKVQPAELEDSGVYFCASSQVRTGGRGYTFGSGTRLTVV.

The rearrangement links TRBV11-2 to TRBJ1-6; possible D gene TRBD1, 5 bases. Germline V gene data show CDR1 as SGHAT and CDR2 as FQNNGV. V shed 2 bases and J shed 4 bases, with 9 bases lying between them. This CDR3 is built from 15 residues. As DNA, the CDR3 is TGTGCCAGCAGCTTACAGGGTCCATATAATTCACCCCTCCACTTT. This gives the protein CASSLQGPYNSPLHF.

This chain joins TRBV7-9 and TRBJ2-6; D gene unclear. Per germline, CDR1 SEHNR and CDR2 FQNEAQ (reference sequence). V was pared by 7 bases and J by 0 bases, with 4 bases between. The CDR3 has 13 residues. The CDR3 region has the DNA TGTGCCAGCACCATCTCTGGGGCCAACGTCCTGACTTTC. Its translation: CASTISGANVLTF. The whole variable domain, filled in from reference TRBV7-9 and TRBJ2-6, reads DTGVSQNPRHKITKRGQNVTFRCDPISEHNRLYWYRQTLGQGPEFLTYFQNEAQLEKSRLLSDRFSAERPKGSFSTLEIQRTEQGDSAMYLCASTISGANVLTFGAGSRLTVL.

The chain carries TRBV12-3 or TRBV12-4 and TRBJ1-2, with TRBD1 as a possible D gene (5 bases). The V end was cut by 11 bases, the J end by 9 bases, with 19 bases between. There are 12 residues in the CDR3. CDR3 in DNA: TGTGCCTCCTCGCCCGTCAGGGCGAGCTACACCTTC. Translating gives CASSPVRASYTF.

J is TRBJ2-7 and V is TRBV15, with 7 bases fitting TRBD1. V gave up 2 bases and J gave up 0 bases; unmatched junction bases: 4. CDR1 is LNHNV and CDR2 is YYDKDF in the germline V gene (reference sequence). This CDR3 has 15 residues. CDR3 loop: CATSRPTGSSYEQYF. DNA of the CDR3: TGTGCCACCAGCAGACCGACAGGGAGCTCCTACGAGCAGTACTTC.

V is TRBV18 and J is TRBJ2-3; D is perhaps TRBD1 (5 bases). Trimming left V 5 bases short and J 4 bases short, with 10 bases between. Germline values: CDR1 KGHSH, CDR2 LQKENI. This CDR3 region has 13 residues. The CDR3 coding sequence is TGTGCCAGCTCAGGAACAGGCTCAGATACGCAGTATTTT. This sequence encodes CASSGTGSDTQYF.

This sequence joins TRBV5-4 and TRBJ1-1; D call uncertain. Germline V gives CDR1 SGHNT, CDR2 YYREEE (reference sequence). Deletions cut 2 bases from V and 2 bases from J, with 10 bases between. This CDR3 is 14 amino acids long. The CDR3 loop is CASSLDGPNTEAFF. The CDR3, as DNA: TGTGCCAGCAGCTTAGATGGGCCCAACACTGAAGCTTTCTTT.

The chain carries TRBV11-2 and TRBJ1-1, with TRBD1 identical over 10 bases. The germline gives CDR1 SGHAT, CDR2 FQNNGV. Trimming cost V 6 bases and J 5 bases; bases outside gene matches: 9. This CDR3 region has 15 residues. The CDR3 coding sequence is TGTGCCAGCAGGACAGGGGGCGAGTATGGGACTGAAGCTTTCTTT. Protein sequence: CASRTGGEYGTEAFF.

Here the CDR3 DNA reads TGTGCCAGCAGCCGTGGGACAGGGGGGGATAATGGCTACACCTTC. Translation gives CASSRGTGGDNGYTF. This sequence joins TRBV14 and TRBJ1-2, with TRBD1 matching over 11 bases. The junction had 7 bases not matched to a gene; V was cut back by 4 bases and J by 6 bases. CDR3 length: 15 amino acids. Germline V lookup: CDR1 SGHDN, CDR2 FVKESK.

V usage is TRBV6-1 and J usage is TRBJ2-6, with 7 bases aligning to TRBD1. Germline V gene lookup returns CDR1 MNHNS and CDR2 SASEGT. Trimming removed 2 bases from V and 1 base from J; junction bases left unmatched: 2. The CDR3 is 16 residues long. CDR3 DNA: TGTGCCAGCAGTGAATTGACAGGGTCTGGGGCCAACGTCCTGACTTTC. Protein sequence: CASSELTGSGANVLTF.

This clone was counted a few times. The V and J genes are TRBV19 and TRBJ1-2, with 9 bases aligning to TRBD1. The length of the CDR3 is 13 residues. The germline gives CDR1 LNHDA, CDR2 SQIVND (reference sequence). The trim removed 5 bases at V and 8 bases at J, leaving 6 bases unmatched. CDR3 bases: TGTGCCAGTAGTTACAGGGGGCGGCGGGGCTACACCTTC. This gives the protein CASSYRGRRGYTF.

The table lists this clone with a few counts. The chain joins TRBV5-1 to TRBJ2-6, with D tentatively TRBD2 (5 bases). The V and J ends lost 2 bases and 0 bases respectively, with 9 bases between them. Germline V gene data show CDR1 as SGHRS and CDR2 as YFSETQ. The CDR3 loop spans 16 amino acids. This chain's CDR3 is CASSLYGDSGANVLTF. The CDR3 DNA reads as TGCGCCAGCAGCTTATACGGGGACTCTGGGGCCAACGTCCTGACTTTC.

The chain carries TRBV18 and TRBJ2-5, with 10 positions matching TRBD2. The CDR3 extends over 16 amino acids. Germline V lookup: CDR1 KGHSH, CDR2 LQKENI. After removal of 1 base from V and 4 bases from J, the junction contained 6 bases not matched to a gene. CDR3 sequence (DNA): TGTGCCAGCTCACCACTCGGAGCGGGGGGGACAGAGACCCAGTACTTC. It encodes CASSPLGAGGTETQYF.

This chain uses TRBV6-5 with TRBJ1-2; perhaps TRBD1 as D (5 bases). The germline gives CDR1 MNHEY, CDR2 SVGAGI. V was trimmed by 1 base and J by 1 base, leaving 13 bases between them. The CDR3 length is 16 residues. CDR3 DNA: TGTGCCAGCAGTTACTTACAAACAGGTTATAACTATGGCTACACCTTC. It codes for CASSYLQTGYNYGYTF.